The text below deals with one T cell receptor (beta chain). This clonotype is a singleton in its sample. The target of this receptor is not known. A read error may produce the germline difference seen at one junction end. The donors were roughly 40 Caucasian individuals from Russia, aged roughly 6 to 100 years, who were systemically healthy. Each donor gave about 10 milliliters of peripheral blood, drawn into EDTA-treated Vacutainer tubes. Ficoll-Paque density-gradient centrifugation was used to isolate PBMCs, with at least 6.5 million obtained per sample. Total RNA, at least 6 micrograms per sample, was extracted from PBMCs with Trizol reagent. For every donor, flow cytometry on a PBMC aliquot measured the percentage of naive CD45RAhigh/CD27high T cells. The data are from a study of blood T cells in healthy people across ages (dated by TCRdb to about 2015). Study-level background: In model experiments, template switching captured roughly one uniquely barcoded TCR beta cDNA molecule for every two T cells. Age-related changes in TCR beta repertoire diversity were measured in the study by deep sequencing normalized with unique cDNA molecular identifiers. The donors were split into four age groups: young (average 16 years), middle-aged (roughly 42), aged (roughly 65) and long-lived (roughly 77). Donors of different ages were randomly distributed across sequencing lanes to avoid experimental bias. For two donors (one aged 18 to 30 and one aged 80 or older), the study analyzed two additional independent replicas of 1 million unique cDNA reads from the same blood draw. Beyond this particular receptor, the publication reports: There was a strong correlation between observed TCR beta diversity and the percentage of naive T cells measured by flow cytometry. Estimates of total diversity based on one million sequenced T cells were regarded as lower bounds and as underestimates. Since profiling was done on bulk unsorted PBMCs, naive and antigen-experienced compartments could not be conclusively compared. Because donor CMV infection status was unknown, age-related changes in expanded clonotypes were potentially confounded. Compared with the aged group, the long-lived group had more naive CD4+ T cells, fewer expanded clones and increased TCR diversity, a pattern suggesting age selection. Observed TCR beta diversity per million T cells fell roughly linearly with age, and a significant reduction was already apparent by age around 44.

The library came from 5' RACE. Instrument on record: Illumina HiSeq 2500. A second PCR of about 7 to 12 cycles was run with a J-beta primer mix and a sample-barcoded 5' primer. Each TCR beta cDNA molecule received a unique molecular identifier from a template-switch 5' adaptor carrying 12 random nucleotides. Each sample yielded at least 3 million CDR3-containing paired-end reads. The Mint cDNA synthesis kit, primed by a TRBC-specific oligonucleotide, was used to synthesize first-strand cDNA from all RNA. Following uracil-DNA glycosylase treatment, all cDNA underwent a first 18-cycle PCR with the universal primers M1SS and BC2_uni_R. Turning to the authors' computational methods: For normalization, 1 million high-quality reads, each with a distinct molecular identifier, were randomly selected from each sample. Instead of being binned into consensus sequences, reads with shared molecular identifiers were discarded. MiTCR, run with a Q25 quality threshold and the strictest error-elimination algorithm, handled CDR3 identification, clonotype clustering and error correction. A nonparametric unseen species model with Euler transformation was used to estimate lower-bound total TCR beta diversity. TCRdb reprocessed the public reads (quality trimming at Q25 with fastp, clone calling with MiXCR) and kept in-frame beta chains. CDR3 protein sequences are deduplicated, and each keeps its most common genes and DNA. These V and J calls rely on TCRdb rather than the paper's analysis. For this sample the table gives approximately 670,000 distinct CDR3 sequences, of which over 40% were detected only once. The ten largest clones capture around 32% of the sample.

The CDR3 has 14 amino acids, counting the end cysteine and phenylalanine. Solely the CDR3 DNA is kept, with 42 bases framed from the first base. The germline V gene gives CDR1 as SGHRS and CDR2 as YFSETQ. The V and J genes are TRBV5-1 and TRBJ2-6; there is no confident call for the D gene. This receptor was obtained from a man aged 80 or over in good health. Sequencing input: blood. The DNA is TGCGCCAGTAGCTTTTCCCCTGGGGCCAACGTCCTGACTTTC. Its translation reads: CASSFSPGANVLTF.